The following is a T cell receptor beta chain sequence with its context. Its antigen is still unknown. This sample was taken from a study of CD8 T cells in Susac syndrome. The CDR3 sequence is 14 residues long. Germline V gene sequence: CDR1 DFQATT, CDR2 SNEGSKA (reference sequence). V was clipped by 0 bases and J by 6 bases, with 15 bases between them. Random hexamers were used to reverse transcribe an amount of roughly 0.5 to 1 ug RNA. An immunoSEQ multiplex PCR amplified TCR beta CDR3 over 54 Vbeta and 13 Jbeta. MiXCR, run by TCRdb on the immunoSEQ multiplex PCR reads, gives a single entry per CDR3 protein. The repertoire holds under 200,000 distinct CDR3 sequences, 92% seen once, with 0.065% to 0.1% in the top ten. Overall study findings and caveats: The number of individuals included in the study's TCR sequencing and HLA analysis was acknowledged as relatively small.

Controls were healthy donors chosen to match patients in age and sex. In contrast to the negatively isolated CD8+ and CD4+ T cells, TEMRA cells were FACS-enriched. The rearrangement uses TRBV20-1 and TRBJ2-7; D is undetermined. The material sequenced was CD4+ T cells from PBMCs. This receptor was taken from a human donor in good health. CDR3 amino acids: CSARDLGQTSEQYF. CDR3 nucleotide sequence: TGCAGTGCTAGAGATTTAGGCCAGACCTCCGAGCAGTACTTC.